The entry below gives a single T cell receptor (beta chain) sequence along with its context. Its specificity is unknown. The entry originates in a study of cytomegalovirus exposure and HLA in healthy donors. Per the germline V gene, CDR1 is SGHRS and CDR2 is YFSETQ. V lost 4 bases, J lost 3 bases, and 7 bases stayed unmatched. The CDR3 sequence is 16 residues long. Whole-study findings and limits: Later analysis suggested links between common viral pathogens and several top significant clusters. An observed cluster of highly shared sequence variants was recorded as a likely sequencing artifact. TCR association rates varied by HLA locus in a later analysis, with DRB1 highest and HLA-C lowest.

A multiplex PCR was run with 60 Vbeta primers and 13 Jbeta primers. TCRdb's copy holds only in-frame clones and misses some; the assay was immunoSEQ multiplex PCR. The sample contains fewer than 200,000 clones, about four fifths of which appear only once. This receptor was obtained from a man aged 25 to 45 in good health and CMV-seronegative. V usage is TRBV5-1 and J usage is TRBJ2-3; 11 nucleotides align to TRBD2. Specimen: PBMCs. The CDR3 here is CASSPPSGGRTDTQYF. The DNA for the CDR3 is TGCGCCAGCAGCCCCCCTAGCGGGGGGCGAACAGATACGCAGTATTTT.